Described below is a single TCR beta chain sequence and its context. The antigen is undetermined. Deletions cut 6 bases from V and 4 bases from J, with 12 bases between. CDR1 is SGHNT and CDR2 is YENEEA in the germline V gene. This CDR3 comprises 14 residues. This specimen comes from a study of OX40 agonist ivuxolimab in advanced cancers. Study-wide context: The treatment was a fully human IgG2 OX40 agonist, ivuxolimab. The study, taken as a whole, reports: Clonal expansion by week 6 occurred in CD4+ and CD8+ blood T cells (at 0.1 to 3.0 mg/kg).

Repertoires were generated with immunoSEQ multiplex PCR, while TCRdb's copy carries only in-frame clones and drops some. This table holds tens of thousands of clones, about 76% found once. This chain links TRBV11-3 with TRBJ2-2, with D maybe TRBD2 (6 bases). The sequence was collected from an adult with an advanced solid tumor such as melanoma, head and neck, liver or kidney cancer. Sequenced material: CD4+ or CD8+ T cells sorted from blood, taken in a trial of the OX40 agonist ivuxolimab. The CDR3 here is CASRRDSGTGELFF. The CDR3 region has the DNA TGTGCCAGCAGGCGGGACTCGGGCACCGGGGAGCTGTTTTTT.